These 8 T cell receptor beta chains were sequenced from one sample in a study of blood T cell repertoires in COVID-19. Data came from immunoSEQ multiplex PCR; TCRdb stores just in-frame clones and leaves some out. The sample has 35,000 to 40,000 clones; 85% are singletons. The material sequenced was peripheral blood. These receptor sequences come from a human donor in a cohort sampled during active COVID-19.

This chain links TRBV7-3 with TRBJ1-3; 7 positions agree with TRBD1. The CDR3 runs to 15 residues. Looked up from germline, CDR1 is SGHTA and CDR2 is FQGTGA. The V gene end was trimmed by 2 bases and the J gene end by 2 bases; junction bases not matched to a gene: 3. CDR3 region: CASSLDRGPGNTIYF. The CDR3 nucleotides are TGTGCCAGCAGCTTAGATAGGGGGCCTGGAAACACCATATATTTT.

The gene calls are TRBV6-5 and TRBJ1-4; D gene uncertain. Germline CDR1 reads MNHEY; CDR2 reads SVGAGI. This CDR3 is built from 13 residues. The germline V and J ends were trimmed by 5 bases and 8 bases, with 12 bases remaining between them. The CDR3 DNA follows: TGTGCCAGCAGTCTGTACCCGGAGGAAAAACTGTTTTTT. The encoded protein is CASSLYPEEKLFF.

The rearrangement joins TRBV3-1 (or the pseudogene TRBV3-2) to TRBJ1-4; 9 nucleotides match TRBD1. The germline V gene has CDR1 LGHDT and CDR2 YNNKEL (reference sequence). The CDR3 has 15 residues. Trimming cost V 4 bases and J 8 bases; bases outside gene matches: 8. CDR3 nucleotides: TGTGCCAGCAGCCCCGGGACAGGGCGGGAAGAAAAACTGTTTTTT. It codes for CASSPGTGREEKLFF.

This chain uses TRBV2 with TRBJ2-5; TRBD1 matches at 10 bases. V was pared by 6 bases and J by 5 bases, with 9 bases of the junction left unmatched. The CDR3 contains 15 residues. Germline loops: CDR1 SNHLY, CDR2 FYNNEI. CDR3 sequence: CASSQGQGRGETQYF. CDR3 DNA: TGTGCCAGCAGCCAGGGACAGGGGAGAGGGGAGACCCAGTACTTC.

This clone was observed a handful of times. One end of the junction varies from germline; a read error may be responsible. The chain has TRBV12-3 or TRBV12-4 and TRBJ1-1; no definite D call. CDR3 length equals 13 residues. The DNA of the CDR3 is TGTGCCAGCAGTTTCGGCTGGAACAGTGAAGCTTTCTTT. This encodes CASSFGWNSEAFF.

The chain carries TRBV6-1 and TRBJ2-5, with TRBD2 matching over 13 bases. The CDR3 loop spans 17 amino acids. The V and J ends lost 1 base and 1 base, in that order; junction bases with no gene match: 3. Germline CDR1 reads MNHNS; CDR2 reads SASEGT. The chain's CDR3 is CASSEGTSGGTQETQYF. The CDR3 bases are TGTGCCAGCAGTGAAGGGACTAGCGGGGGTACCCAAGAGACCCAGTACTTC.

The CDR3 spells CASSPRPGQGNGGYTF. In DNA, the CDR3 is TGTGCCAGCTCCCCAAGGCCGGGACAGGGCAACGGTGGCTACACCTTC. The V call is TRBV18, the J call TRBJ1-2; 9 bases match TRBD1. The CDR3 covers 16 residues. V trimming: 6 bases; J trimming: 7 bases; junction bases outside the gene matches: 15. Germline CDR1 reads KGHSH; CDR2 reads LQKENI.

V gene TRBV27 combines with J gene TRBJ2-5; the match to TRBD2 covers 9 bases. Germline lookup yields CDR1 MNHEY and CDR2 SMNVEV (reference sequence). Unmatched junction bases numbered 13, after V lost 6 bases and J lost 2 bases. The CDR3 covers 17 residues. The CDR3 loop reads CASSSPLSGGLQETQYF. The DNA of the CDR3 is TGTGCCAGCAGCTCTCCACTTAGCGGGGGCTTACAAGAGACCCAGTACTTC.